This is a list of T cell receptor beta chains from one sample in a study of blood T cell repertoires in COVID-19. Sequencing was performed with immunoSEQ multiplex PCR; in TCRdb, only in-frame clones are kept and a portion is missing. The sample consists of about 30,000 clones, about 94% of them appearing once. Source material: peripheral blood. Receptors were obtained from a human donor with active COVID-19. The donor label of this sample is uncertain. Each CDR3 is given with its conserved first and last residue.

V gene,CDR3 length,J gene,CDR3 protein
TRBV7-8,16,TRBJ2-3,CASSISGGASTDTQYF
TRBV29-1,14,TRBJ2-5,CSVDLTGTQETQYF
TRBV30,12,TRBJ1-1,CAWSQGEDEAFF
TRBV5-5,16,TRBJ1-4,CASSPGGLGVSEKLFF
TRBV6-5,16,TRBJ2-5,CASSYGTGALGETQYF
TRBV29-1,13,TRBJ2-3,CSARVSSTDTQYF
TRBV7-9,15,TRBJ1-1,CASSLARGRGVQAFF
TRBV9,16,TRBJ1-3,CASSVEDRAAGNTIYF
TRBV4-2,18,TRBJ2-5,CASSQGVASGGPVETQYF
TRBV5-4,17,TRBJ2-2,CASSFFFGRGQTGELFF
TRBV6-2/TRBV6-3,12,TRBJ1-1,CASSRDSTKAFF
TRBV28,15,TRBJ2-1,CASRKPGVTYNEQFF
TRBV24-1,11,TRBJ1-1,CATSAQNEAFF
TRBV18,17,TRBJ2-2,CASSALAGGPNTGELFF
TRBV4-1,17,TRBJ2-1,CASSQEGTGVFYNEQFF
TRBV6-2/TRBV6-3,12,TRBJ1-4,CASSRDRGELFF
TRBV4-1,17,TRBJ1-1,CASSQRGTGGANTEAFF
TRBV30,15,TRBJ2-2,CAWSVVPRNTGELFF
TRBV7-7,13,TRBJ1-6,CAGDRVQGSPLHF
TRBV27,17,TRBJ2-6,CASSITPGQLGANVLTF
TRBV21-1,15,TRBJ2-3,CASSKTSGGRLPQYF
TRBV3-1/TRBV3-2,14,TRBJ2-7,CASSLGTGVYEQYF
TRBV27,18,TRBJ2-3,CASSPTPGGPRGTDTQYF
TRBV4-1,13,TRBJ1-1,CASSRRGGTEAFF
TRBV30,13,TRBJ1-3,CAWSVHRGHTIYF
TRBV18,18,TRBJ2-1,CASSPIAGGLGSYNEQFF
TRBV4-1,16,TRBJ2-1,CASSPFSRTRNNEQFF
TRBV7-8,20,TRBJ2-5,CASSLALLLAGGRGSETQYF
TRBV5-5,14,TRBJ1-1,CASRPGHSNTEAFF
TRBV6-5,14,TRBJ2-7,CASSNREFDYEQYF
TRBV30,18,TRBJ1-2,CAWIEKGTRPRGNYGYTF
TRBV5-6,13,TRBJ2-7,CASSLVRAGEQYF
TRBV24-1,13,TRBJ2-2,CATGLMNTGELFF
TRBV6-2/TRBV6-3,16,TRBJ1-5,CASSYPAGGGNQPQHF
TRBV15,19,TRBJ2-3,CATSREWTAPSGRPDTQYF